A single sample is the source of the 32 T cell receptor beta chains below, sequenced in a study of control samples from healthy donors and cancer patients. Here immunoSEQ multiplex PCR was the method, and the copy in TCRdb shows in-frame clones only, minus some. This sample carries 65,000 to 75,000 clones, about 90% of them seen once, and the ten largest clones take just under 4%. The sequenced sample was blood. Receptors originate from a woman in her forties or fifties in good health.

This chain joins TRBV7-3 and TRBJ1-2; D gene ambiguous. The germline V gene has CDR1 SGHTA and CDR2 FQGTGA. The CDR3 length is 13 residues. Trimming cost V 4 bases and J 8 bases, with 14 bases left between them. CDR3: CASSSSFLGGYTF. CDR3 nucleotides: TGTGCCAGCAGCTCCTCTTTCCTCGGGGGCTACACCTTC.

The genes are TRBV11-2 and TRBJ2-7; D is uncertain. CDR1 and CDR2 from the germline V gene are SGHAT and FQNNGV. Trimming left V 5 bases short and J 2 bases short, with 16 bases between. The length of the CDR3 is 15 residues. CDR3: CASSRGPLGTYEQYF. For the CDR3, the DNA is TGTGCCAGCAGCCGTGGACCGCTCGGTACCTACGAGCAGTACTTC.

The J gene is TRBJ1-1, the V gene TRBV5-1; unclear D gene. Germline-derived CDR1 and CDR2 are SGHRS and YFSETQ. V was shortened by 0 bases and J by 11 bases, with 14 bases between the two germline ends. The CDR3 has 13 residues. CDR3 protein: CASSLGLSWGAFF. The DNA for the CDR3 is TGCGCCAGCAGCTTGGGGTTGTCATGGGGTGCTTTCTTT.

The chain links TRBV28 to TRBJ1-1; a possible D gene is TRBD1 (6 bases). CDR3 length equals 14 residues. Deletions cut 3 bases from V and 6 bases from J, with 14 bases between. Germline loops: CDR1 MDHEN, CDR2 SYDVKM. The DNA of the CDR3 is TGTGCCAGCAGTTTGATGGGGGGCATCCCTGAAGCTTTCTTT. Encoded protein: CASSLMGGIPEAFF.

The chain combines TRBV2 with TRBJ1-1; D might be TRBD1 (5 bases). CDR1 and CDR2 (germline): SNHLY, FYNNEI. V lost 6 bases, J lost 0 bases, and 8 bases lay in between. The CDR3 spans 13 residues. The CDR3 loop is CASRDNMNTEAFF. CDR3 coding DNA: TGTGCCAGCAGGGACAACATGAACACTGAAGCTTTCTTT.

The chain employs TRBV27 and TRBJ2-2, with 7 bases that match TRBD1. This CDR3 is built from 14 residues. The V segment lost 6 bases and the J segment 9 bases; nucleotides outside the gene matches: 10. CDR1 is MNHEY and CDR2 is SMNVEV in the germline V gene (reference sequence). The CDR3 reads CASRLTGNRRELFF. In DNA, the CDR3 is TGTGCCAGCAGACTGACAGGGAATCGCAGGGAGCTGTTTTTT.

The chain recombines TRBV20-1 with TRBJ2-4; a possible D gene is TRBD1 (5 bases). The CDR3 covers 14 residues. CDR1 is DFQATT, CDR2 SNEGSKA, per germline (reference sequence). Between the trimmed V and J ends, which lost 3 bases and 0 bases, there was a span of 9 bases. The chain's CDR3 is CSASPGRAKNIQYF. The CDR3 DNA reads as TGCAGTGCTAGTCCAGGGCGAGCCAAAAACATTCAGTACTTC.

The CDR3 loop is CASSSTLADTEAFF. The CDR3 nucleotides are TGTGCCAGCAGCTCGACCCTAGCGGACACTGAAGCTTTCTTT. V and J are TRBV7-8 and TRBJ1-1; D remains unclear. Trimming removed 4 bases from V and 3 bases from J, with 12 bases in between. Germline V gives CDR1 SGHVS, CDR2 FQNEAQ. The CDR3 totals 14 residues.

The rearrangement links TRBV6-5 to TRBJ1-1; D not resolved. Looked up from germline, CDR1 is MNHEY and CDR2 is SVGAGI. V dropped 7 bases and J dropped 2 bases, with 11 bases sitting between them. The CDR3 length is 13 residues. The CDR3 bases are TGTGCCAGCAAACTGACGGCCAACACTGAAGCTTTCTTT. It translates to CASKLTANTEAFF.

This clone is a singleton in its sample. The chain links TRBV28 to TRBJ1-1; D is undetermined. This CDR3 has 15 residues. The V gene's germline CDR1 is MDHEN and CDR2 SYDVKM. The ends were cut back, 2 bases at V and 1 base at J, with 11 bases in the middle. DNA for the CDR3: TGTGCCAGCAGTTTAAGTTTTGGGCGGAACACTGAAGCTTTCTTT. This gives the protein CASSLSFGRNTEAFF.

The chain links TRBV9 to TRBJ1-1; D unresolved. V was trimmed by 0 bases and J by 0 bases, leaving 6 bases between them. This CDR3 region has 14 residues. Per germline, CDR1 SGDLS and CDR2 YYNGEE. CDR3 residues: CASSVVSLNTEAFF. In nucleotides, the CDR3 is TGTGCCAGCAGCGTAGTCAGCTTGAACACTGAAGCTTTCTTT.

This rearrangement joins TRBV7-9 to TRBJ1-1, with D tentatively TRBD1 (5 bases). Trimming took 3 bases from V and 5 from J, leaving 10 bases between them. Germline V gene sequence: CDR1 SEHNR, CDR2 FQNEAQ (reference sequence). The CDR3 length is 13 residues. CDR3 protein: CASSFPGFTEAFF. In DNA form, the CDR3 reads TGTGCCAGCAGCTTCCCAGGGTTTACTGAAGCTTTCTTT.

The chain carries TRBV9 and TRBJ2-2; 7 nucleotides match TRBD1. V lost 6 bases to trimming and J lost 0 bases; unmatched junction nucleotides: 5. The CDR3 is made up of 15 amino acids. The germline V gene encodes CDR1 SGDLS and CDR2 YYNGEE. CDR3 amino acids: CASTSGQANTGELFF. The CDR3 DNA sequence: TGTGCCAGCACCTCTGGACAGGCGAACACCGGGGAGCTGTTTTTT.

Here the CDR3 reads CASSIWGRNEKLFF. As DNA, the CDR3 is TGTGCCAGTAGTATTTGGGGACGGAATGAAAAACTGTTTTTT. This chain uses TRBV19 with TRBJ1-4, with D perhaps matching TRBD1 (5 bases). CDR1 is LNHDA, CDR2 SQIVND, per germline (reference sequence). The CDR3 is 14 amino acids. V was trimmed by 3 bases and J by 5 bases, leaving 10 bases between them.

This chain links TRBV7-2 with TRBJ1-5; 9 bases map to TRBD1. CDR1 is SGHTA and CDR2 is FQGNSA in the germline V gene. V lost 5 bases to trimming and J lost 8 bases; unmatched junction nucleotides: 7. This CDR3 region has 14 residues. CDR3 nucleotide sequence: TGTGCCAGCAGCCGGGACAGGGCGTTTGAGCCCCAGCATTTT. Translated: CASSRDRAFEPQHF.

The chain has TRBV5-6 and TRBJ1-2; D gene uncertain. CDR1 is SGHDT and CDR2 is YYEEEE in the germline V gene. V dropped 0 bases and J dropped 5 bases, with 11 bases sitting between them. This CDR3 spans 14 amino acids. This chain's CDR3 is CASSLDTGLYGYTF. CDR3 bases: TGTGCCAGCAGCTTGGATACCGGGCTATATGGCTACACCTTC.

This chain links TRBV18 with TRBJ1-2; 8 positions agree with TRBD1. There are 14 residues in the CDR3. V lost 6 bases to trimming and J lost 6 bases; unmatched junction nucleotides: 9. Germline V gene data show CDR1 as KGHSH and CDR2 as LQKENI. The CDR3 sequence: CASSRTGKEDGYTF. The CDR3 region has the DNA TGTGCCAGCTCGCGGACAGGGAAGGAGGATGGCTACACCTTC.

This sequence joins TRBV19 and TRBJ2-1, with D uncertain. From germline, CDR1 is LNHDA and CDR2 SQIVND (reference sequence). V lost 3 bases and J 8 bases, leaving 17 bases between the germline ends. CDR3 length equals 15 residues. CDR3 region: CASSIQGGRGDEQFF. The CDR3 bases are TGTGCCAGTAGTATCCAAGGCGGTAGAGGCGATGAGCAGTTCTTC. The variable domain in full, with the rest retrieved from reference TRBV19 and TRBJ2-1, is DGGITQSPKYLFRKEGQNVTLSCEQNLNHDAMYWYRQDPGQGLRLIYYSQIVNDFQKGDIAEGYSVSREKKESFPLTVTSAQKNPTAFYLCASSIQGGRGDEQFFGPGTRLTVL.

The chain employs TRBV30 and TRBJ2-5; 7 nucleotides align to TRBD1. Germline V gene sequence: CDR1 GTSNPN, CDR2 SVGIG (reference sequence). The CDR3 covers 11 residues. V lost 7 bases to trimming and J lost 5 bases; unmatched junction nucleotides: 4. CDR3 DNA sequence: TGTGCCTCGAGCAGGGGGGAGACCCAGTACTTC. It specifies CASSRGETQYF.

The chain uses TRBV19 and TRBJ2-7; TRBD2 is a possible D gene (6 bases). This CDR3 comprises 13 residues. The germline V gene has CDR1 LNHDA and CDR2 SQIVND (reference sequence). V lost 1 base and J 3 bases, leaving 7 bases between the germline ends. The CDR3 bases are TGTGCCAGTAGTATAGCGGGGGACTACGAGCAGTACTTC. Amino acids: CASSIAGDYEQYF.

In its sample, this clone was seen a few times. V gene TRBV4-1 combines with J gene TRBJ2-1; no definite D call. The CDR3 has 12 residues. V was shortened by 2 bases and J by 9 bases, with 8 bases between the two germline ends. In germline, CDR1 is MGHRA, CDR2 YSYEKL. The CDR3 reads CASSQWGTEQFF. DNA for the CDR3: TGCGCCAGCAGCCAATGGGGTACTGAGCAGTTCTTC.

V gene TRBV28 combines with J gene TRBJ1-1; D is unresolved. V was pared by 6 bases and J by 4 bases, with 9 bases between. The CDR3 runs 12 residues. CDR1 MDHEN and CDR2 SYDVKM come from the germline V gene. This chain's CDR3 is CASSALPTEAFF. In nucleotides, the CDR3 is TGTGCCAGCAGCGCCCTGCCCACTGAAGCTTTCTTT.

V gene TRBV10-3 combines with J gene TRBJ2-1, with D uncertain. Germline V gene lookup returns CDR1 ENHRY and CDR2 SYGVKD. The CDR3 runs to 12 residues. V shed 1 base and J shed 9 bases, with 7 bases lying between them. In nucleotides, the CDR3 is TGTGCCATCAGTGAGTTTACCGGTGAGCAGTTCTTC. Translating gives CAISEFTGEQFF.

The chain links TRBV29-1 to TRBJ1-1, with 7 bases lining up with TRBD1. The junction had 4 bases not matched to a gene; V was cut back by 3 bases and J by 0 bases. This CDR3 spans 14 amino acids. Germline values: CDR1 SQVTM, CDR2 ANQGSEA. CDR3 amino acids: CSVDDRALNTEAFF. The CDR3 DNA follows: TGCAGCGTTGACGACAGGGCCCTGAACACTGAAGCTTTCTTT.

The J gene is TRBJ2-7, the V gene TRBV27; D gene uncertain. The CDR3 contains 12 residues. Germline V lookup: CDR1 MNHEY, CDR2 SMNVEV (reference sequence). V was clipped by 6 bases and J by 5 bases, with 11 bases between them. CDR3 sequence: CASRTTDHEQYF. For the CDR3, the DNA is TGTGCCAGCAGAACTACTGACCACGAGCAGTACTTC.

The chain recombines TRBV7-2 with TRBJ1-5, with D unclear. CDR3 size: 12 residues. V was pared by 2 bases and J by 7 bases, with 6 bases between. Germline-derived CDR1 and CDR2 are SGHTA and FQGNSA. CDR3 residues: CASSLMGQPQHF. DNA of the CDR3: TGTGCCAGCAGCTTAATGGGGCAGCCCCAGCATTTT.

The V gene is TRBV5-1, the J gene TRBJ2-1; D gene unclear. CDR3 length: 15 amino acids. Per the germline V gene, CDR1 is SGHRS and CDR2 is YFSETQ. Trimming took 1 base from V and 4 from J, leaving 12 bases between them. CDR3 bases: TGCGCCAGCAGCTTGACCCCGGGCGGTTACAATGAGCAGTTCTTC. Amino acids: CASSLTPGGYNEQFF.

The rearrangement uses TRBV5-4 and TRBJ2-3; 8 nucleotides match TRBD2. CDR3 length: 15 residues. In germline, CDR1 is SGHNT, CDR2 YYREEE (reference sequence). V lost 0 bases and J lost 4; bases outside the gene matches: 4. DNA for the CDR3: TGTGCCAGCAGCTTGGGACTAGCGATCGCAGATACGCAGTATTTT. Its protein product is CASSLGLAIADTQYF.

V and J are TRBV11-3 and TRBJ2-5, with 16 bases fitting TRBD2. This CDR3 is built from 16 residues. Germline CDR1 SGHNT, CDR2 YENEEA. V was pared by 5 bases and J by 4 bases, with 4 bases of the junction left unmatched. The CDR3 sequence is CASSPGTSGRAETQYF. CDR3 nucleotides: TGTGCCAGCAGCCCAGGGACTAGCGGGAGGGCAGAGACCCAGTACTTC.

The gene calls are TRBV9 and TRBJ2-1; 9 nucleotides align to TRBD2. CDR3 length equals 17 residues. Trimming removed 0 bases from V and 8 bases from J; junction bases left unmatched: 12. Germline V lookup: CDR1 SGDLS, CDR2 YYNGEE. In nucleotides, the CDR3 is TGTGCCAGCAGCGTAGGAGTGAGAGCGGGAGGTAGGCATGAGCAGTTCTTC. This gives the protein CASSVGVRAGGRHEQFF.

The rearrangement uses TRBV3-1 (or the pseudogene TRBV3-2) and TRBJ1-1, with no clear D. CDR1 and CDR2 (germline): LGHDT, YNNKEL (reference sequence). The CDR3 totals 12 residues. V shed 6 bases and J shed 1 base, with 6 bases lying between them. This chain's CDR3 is CASSRQNTEAFF. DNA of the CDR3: TGTGCCAGCAGTCGACAGAACACTGAAGCTTTCTTT.

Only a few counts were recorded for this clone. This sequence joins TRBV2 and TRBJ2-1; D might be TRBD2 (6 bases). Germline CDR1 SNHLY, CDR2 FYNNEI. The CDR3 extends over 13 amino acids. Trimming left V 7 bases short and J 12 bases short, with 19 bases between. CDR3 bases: TGTGCCAGCACCGGGGGAAGTTACGTAGGGCAGTTCTTC. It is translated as CASTGGSYVGQFF. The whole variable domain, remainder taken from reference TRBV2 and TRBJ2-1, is EPEVTQTPSHQVTQMGQEVILRCVPISNHLYFYWYRQILGQKVEFLVSFYNNEISEKSEIFDDQFSVERPDGSNFTLKIRSTKLEDSAMYFCASTGGSYVGQFFGPGTRLTVL.